This T cell receptor (beta chain) was identified in a study of neurological immune-mediated disorders. Study-level findings and limits: The absence of shared CDR3 amino acid sequences among expanded clones across subjects suggests private repertoires in all groups. None of the features examined (clinical or MRI) was associated with the multiple sclerosis repertoire cluster. TCR clonal expansion peaked in HTLV-1-associated myelopathy patients and was lowest in multiple sclerosis patients.

This clonotype was counted at least ten times. Its target is not known. At one boundary the junction diverges from the germline segment, which might be a read error. MiXCR, run by TCRdb on the 5' RACE reads, gives a single entry per CDR3 protein. The table includes tens of thousands of distinct CDR3 sequences, 3.8% detected once. Germline loops: CDR1 DFQATT, CDR2 SNEGSKA (reference sequence). The CDR3 covers 18 residues. The sample comprised PBMCs. The gene calls are TRBV20-1 and TRBJ1-6; tentative D call: TRBD1 (5 bases). The sequence derives from a man under 40 with multiple sclerosis. DNA of the CDR3: TGCAGTGCTAGAGACCTCCGGGACGCCCAGTCCTATAATTCACCCCTCAACTTT. This sequence encodes CSARDLRDAQSYNSPLNF.